This T cell receptor beta chain was sequenced in a study of blood T cell repertoires in COVID-19. Background on the study: The United States, Italy and Spain provided the acute and convalescent COVID-19 samples. T cells, B-cell-depleted T cells, or PBMCs supplied cDNA or gDNA.

Germline V gene sequence: CDR1 SNHLY, CDR2 FYNNEI. The CDR3 sequence is 13 residues long. V was shortened by 3 bases and J by 0 bases, with 3 bases between the two germline ends. In the original workflow: Researchers report that nucleated cell counts were estimated from reference gene primer amplification. Some clones are missing from TCRdb's copy, which holds only in-frame ones; the method was immunoSEQ multiplex PCR. V and J calls and clone size are those listed in that table; D and trimming were worked out from the DNA. The sample holds some 73,000 clones, roughly 84% seen once. This TCR came from a human donor in a cohort sampled during active COVID-19. The chain employs TRBV2 and TRBJ1-5; D gene uncertain. Source material: peripheral blood. CDR3 region: CASSDLSNQPQHF. In DNA form, the CDR3 reads TGTGCCAGCAGTGATCTTAGCAATCAGCCCCAGCATTTT.